Detailed here is one T cell receptor (beta chain). Its matching antigen is unknown. This entry comes from a study of beta chain features in type 1 diabetes. Study overall: In all, around 100,000,000 sorted cells from all samples were analyzed. Study-wide findings and caveats: There were fewer insertions and more deletions at the VDJ junctions of type 1 diabetes patients. All four CD4+ subsets of Type 1 diabetes patients contained TCRB CDR3s that were moderately but significantly shorter. A closer apparent resemblance between naive, central memory and Treg TCRB repertoires was seen in patients than in healthy donors.

Reverse transcription of all isolated RNA meant that expressed TCRB transcripts were sequenced. Mean read depth for naive, central memory and regulatory T cell samples was approximately 3.57 million reads. Data came from immunoSEQ multiplex PCR; TCRdb stores just in-frame clones and leaves some out. Seen here are about 340,000 clones, about 13% observed once, and the top ten hold nearly 0.015%. The V and J ends lost 8 bases and 7 bases, in that order; junction bases with no gene match: 10. The CDR3 has 14 amino acids. Germline loops: CDR1 MNHEY, CDR2 SVGAGI. The sequenced sample was naive CD4+ T cells from blood. The chain combines TRBV6-5 with TRBJ2-2; 7 bases are a match to TRBD1. This TCR came from a young woman with type 1 diabetes. The DNA of the CDR3 is TGTGCCAGCGGAACACAGGGGAGAGGCGGGGAGCTGTTTTTT. Amino acid sequence: CASGTQGRGGELFF.